This TCR beta chain was identified during a study of OX40 agonist ivuxolimab in advanced cancers. A word on this clone: The antigen is undetermined.

Patients were excluded for autoimmune disease history or systemic immunosuppression. CDR1 is MNHNY and CDR2 is SVGAGI in the germline V gene (reference sequence). This CDR3 has 15 residues. The V gene end was trimmed by 6 bases and the J gene end by 6 bases; junction bases not matched to a gene: 8. Data came from immunoSEQ multiplex PCR; TCRdb stores just in-frame clones and leaves some out. The data contain around 50,000 clones, approximately 75% of them singletons. Whole-study results and caveats: Relative to CD4+, CD8+ T cells held more expanded clones on average.

The starting material was CD4+ or CD8+ T cells sorted from blood, obtained in a trial of the OX40 agonist ivuxolimab. The sequence derives from an adult with an advanced solid tumor such as melanoma, head and neck, liver or kidney cancer. This rearrangement joins TRBV6-6 to TRBJ1-5, with 10 bases that match TRBD1. CDR3 sequence (DNA): TGTGCCAGCAGAGCACGGGACAGGGGAACTCAGCCCCAGCATTTT. Its protein is CASRARDRGTQPQHF.